What follows is one T cell receptor (beta chain) and its context. Grouping used clinical history reported by participants in a survey and questionnaire. The record originates from a study of blood T cell repertoires in COVID-19. Background on the study: Sources were T cells, B-cell-depleted T cells, or PBMCs; the material itself was cDNA or gDNA.

Original processing methods: Amplification of reference gene primers was used by the study to estimate nucleated cell counts. Assay used: immunoSEQ multiplex PCR; TCRdb lists only in-frame clones, some missing. The D gene and trimming were derived from the DNA, and the V and J assignments and clone size from that table. The sample consists of approximately 280,000 clones, approximately 86% of them appearing once. Trimming removed 7 bases from V and 10 bases from J, with 14 bases in between. The germline V gene encodes CDR1 MNHEY and CDR2 SMNVEV (reference sequence). CDR3 length: 13 residues. This chain connects TRBV27 to TRBJ1-6; D is uncertain. The sequenced sample was PBMCs or T cells enriched from blood (not recorded which). The clonotype originates from a woman under 30 who had recovered from COVID-19. The CDR3 spells CASTFSAESPLHF. For the CDR3, the DNA is TGTGCCAGCACCTTCTCCGCGGAGTCACCCCTCCACTTT.